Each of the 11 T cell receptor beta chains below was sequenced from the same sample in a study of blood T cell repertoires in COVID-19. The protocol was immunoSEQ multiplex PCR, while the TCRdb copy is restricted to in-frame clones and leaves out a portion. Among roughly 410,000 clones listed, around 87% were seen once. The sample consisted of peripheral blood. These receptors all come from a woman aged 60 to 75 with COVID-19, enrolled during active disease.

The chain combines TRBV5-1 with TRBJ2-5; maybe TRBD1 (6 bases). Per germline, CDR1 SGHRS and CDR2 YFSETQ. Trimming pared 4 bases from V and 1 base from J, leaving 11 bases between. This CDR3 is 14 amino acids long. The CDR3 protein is CASSPWDIQETQYF. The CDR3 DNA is TGCGCCAGCAGCCCCTGGGACATCCAAGAGACCCAGTACTTC.

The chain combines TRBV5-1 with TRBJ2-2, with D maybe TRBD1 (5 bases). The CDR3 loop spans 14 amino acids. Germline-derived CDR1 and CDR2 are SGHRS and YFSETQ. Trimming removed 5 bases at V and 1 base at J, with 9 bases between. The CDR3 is CASSNTGNTGELFF. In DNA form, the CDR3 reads TGCGCCAGCAGTAACACAGGGAACACCGGGGAGCTGTTTTTT.

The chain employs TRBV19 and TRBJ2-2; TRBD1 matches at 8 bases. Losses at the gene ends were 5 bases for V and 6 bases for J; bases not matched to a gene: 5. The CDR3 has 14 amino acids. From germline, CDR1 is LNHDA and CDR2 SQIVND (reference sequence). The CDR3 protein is CASSDSGGSGELFF. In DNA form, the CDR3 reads TGTGCCAGTAGTGACTCAGGGGGCTCCGGGGAGCTGTTTTTT.

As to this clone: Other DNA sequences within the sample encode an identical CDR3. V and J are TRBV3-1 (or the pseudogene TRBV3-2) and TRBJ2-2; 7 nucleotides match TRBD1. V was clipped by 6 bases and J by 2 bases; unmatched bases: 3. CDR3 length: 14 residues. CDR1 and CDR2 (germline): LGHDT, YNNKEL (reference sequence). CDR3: CASSRQGNTGELFF. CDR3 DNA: TGTGCCAGCAGTCGACAGGGCAACACCGGGGAGCTGTTTTTT.

The CDR3 coding sequence is TGTGCCAGCAGCCGTTACAGATACAATGAGCAGTTCTTC. Its protein product is CASSRYRYNEQFF. The V gene is TRBV14, the J gene TRBJ2-1; D gene ambiguous. CDR1 and CDR2 from the germline V gene are SGHDN and FVKESK. The CDR3 is 13 residues long. The ends were cut back, 4 bases at V and 4 bases at J, with 8 bases in the middle. Variable domain in full (rest from reference TRBV14 and TRBJ2-1): EAGVTQFPSHSVIEKGQTVTLRCDPISGHDNLYWYRRVMGKEIKFLLHFVKESKQDESGMPNNRFLAERTGGTYSTLKVQPAELEDSGVYFCASSRYRYNEQFFGPGTRLTVL.

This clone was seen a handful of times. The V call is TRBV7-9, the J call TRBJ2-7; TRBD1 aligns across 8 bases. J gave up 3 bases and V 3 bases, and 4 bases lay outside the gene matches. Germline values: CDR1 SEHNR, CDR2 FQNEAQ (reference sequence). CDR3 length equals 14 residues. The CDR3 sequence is CASSFPDRGYEQYF. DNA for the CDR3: TGTGCCAGCAGCTTCCCCGACAGGGGCTACGAGCAGTACTTC.

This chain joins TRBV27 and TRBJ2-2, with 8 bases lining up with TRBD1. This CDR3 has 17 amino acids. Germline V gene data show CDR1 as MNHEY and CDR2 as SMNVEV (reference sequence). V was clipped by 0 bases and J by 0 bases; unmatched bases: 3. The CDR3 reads CASSLSGQGANTGELFF. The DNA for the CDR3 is TGTGCCAGCAGTTTATCCGGACAGGGCGCGAACACCGGGGAGCTGTTTTTT.

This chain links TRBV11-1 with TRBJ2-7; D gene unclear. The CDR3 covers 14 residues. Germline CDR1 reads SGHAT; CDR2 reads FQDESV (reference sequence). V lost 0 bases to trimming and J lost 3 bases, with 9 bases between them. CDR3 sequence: CASSLAMASYEQYF. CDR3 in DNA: TGTGCCAGCAGCTTAGCTATGGCTAGCTACGAGCAGTACTTC.

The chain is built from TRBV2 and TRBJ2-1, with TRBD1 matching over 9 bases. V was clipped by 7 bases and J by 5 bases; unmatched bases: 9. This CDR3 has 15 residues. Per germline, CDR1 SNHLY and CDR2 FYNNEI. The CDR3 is CASTPLTGGNNEQFF. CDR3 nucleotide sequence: TGTGCCAGCACACCTTTGACAGGGGGGAACAATGAGCAGTTCTTC.

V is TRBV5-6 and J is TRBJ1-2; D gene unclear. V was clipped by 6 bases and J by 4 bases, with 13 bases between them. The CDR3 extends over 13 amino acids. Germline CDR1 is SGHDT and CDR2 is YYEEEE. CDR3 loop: CASTSGSRYGYTF. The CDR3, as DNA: TGTGCCAGCACCAGCGGGAGTCGCTATGGCTACACCTTC.

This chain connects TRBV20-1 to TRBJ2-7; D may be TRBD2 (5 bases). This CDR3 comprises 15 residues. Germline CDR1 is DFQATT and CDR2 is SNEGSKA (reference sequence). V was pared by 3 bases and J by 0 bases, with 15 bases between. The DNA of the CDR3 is TGCAGTGCTAGTAATGCGGGCCGGCTCTCCTACGAGCAGTACTTC. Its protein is CSASNAGRLSYEQYF.